This T cell receptor beta chain was retrieved from a study of cytomegalovirus exposure and HLA in healthy donors. The study's findings and limits: Diagnosis of cytomegalovirus status made by the classifier reportedly showed high specificity and sensitivity.

The PCR had 60 Vbeta and 13 Jbeta primers. Measured with immunoSEQ multiplex PCR; TCRdb has only the in-frame clones, and not every one. The table shows over 100,000 clones, with about 79% occurring only once. Germline CDR1 and CDR2: WNHNN and SYGVQD (reference sequence). This CDR3 region has 15 residues. V lost 0 bases to trimming and J lost 1 base, with 9 bases between them. Points on this clone: As yet, its antigen is unknown.

Sequenced: PBMCs. The rearrangement links TRBV10-1 to TRBJ1-1; D gene ambiguous. The source of this sequence is a woman younger than 30 in good health and CMV-seropositive. In DNA form, the CDR3 reads TGCGCCAGCAGTGAGTCCGCGGGGAAGAACACTGAAGCTTTCTTT. Protein product: CASSESAGKNTEAFF.